One T cell receptor beta chain is described in this entry. Its target is not known. These data come from a study of cytomegalovirus exposure and HLA in healthy donors. Healthy bone marrow donors made up the donors. Study observations and caveats: Information on immune exposure was restricted to one variable (CMV serostatus).

PCR was performed using 60 Vbeta and 13 Jbeta primers. Clones were read by immunoSEQ multiplex PCR, and TCRdb kept only the in-frame ones, dropping some. The sample includes about 97,000 clones, approximately 71% of them seen just once. CDR1 is SGHTA and CDR2 is FQGNSA in the germline V gene. This CDR3 comprises 18 residues. V gave up 4 bases and J gave up 7 bases; unmatched junction bases: 18. The sequencing input was PBMCs. The V and J genes are TRBV7-2 and TRBJ2-7, with 11 bases identical to TRBD2. The receptor comes from a male donor in good health and CMV-seropositive. In DNA form, the CDR3 reads TGTGCCAGCAGCTCGACCACCCCTCTAGCGGGAGGAGGGTATGAGCAGTACTTC. It codes for CASSSTTPLAGGGYEQYF.